One and the same sample provided the 5 T cell receptor beta chains below, sequenced in a study of cytomegalovirus exposure and HLA in healthy donors. Sequenced by immunoSEQ multiplex PCR; TCRdb stores in-frame clones only, minus some. Among 150,000 to 200,000 clones listed, over 80% were seen once. Input material: PBMCs. Receptor source: a man aged 30-40 years in good health and CMV-seropositive.

V usage is TRBV6-1 and J usage is TRBJ2-3; D uncertain. Per the germline V gene, CDR1 is MNHNS and CDR2 is SASEGT. This CDR3 comprises 13 residues. Trimming stripped 7 bases from V and 2 bases from J, with 10 bases between. This CDR3 is CASITPDTDTQYF. The CDR3 DNA follows: TGTGCCAGCATAACCCCAGACACAGATACGCAGTATTTT.

CDR3: CASSLVTYEQYF. The CDR3 bases are TGTGCCAGCAGCTTAGTCACCTACGAGCAGTACTTC. The V and J genes are TRBV13 and TRBJ2-7; D is uncertain. Trimming removed 1 base from V and 2 bases from J, with 3 bases in between. Germline values: CDR1 PRHDT, CDR2 FYEKMQ (reference sequence). The CDR3 sequence is 12 residues long.

The chain joins TRBV6-1 to TRBJ2-7; D is undetermined. V dropped 3 bases and J dropped 0 bases, with 12 bases sitting between them. The germline V gene encodes CDR1 MNHNS and CDR2 SASEGT. This CDR3 comprises 15 residues. CDR3 in amino acids: CASSDFTGYSYEQYF. In DNA form, the CDR3 reads TGTGCCAGCAGTGATTTTACCGGGTACTCCTACGAGCAGTACTTC.

The V and J genes are TRBV4-1 and TRBJ1-5; D not resolved. V dropped 0 bases and J dropped 6 bases, with 12 bases sitting between them. Germline values: CDR1 MGHRA, CDR2 YSYEKL. The CDR3 has 15 amino acids. This CDR3 reads CASSQDGGMVQPQHF. CDR3 in DNA: TGCGCCAGCAGCCAAGACGGAGGGATGGTTCAGCCCCAGCATTTT.

The chain couples TRBV10-1 to TRBJ2-3; 10 bases match TRBD2. CDR3 length: 14 residues. The V gene end was trimmed by 8 bases and the J gene end by 2 bases; junction bases not matched to a gene: 4. Germline CDR1 is WNHNN and CDR2 is SYGVQD (reference sequence). The CDR3 bases are TGCGCCAGCGGTAGCGGGGGGCTCACAGATACGCAGTATTTT. Amino acid sequence: CASGSGGLTDTQYF.